This paragraph covers one T cell receptor (beta chain) sequence. Original processing methods: Amplification from reference gene primers served as the basis for estimated nucleated cell counts. Assay used: immunoSEQ multiplex PCR; TCRdb lists only in-frame clones, some missing. D and trimming were read from the DNA, whereas the V and J calls and clone size are those reported in that table. The sample carries some 59,000 clones, 80% to 90% recorded once. This entry comes from a study of blood T cell repertoires in COVID-19. Whole-study context: Acute and convalescent COVID-19 samples came from the United States, Italy and Spain. PBMCs, B-cell-depleted T cells, or T cells were the source of the cDNA or gDNA that made up the material.

This clonotype originated in a man aged 55 to 70 with acute or convalescent COVID-19. Material: peripheral blood.

This chain's CDR3 is CASSVDTRATEAFF. CDR3 DNA sequence: TGTGCCAGCAGCGTCGACACGAGGGCCACTGAAGCTTTCTTT. The V and J genes are TRBV9 and TRBJ1-1; D remains ambiguous. Germline assignment: CDR1 SGDLS and CDR2 YYNGEE. The germline V and J ends were trimmed by 2 bases and 4 bases, with 12 bases remaining between them. CDR3 length: 14 amino acids.